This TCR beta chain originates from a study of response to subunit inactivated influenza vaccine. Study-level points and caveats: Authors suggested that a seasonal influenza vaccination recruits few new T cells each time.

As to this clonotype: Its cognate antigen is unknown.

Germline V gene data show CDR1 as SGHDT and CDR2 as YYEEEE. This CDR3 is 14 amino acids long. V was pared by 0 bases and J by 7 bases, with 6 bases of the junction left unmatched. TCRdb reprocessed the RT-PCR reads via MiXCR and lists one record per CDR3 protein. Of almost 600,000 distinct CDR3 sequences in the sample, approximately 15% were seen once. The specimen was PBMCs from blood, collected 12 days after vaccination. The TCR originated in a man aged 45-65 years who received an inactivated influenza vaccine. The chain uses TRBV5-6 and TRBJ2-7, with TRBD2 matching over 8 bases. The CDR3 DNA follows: TGTGCCAGCAGCTTGGCGGGAGGGACCTGGGAGCAGTACTTC. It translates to CASSLAGGTWEQYF.